The sample holds many counts of the clone carrying this T cell receptor (beta chain). Its antigen is unidentified. This specimen belongs to a study of CD8+CD57+ T cells in acquired aplastic anemia. As for the study in general: Each DNA sample taken from sorted CD4+ and CD8+ cells came to about 3.2 ug on average. Healthy donor CD4+ samples were sequenced to a depth that averaged approximately 10 million reads. General study results and limits: Shared by patients and controls, some 29 CD8+ CDR3s were abundant in patients. A significant difference in CD8+ Simpson's diversity between patients and controls was not found.

CDR3 and TCR beta VDJ profiling relied on a genomic DNA template. In TCRdb, the reads were re-called with MiXCR into one record per CDR3 protein. The data hold about 220,000 distinct CDR3 sequences, with 30% to 35% observed a single time. Per germline, CDR1 SQVTM and CDR2 ANQGSEA. The ends lost 3 bases at V and 9 bases at J; junction bases unmatched: 7. CDR3 length: 13 residues. Sequenced sample: sorted CD4+, CD8+, or CD8+CD57+ T cells (not recorded which) from PBMCs. This clonotype was obtained from a human donor in good health, serving as a control. The V call is TRBV29-1, the J call TRBJ2-1; 8 bases map to TRBD1. The CDR3 DNA reads as TGCAGCGTTGAGGGCAGGGGGCAGGGTGAGCAGTTCTTC. Its translation is CSVEGRGQGEQFF.